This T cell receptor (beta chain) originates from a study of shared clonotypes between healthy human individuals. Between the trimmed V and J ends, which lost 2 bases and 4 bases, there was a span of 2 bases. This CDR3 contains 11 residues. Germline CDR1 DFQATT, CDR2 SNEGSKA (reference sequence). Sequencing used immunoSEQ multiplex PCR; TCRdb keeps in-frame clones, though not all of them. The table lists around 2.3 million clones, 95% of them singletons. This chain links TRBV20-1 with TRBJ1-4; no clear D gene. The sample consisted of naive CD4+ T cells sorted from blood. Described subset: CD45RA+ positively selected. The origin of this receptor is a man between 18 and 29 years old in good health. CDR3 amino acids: CSARHNEKLFF. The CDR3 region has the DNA TGCAGTGCTAGACATAATGAAAAACTGTTTTTT.